These 2 T cell receptor beta chains were all obtained from the same sample, sequenced in a study of cytomegalovirus exposure and HLA in healthy donors. Researchers ran the PCR with 60 Vbeta and 13 Jbeta primers. Here immunoSEQ multiplex PCR was the method, and the copy in TCRdb shows in-frame clones only, minus some. Of 200,000 or so clones in the sample, over 80% were seen once. The sequencing input was PBMCs. These receptor sequences come from a boy aged 2 to 9 in good health and CMV-seronegative.

The J gene is TRBJ2-4, the V gene TRBV9; D is perhaps TRBD2 (6 bases). CDR1 is SGDLS and CDR2 is YYNGEE in the germline V gene. The CDR3 length is 16 residues. V shed 0 bases and J shed 4 bases, with 14 bases lying between them. In DNA, the CDR3 is TGTGCCAGCAGCGTAGGGGGGGAGGCGGGGAAAAACATTCAGTACTTC. This gives the protein CASSVGGEAGKNIQYF.

As for this clone: Additional DNA sequences in this sample encode the identical CDR3. The rearrangement joins TRBV7-9 to TRBJ2-7, with D possibly matching TRBD1 (5 bases). Germline-derived CDR1 and CDR2 are SEHNR and FQNEAQ (reference sequence). With 2 bases removed from V and 2 bases from J, the gap between germline ends came to 7 bases. There are 13 residues in the CDR3. The CDR3 DNA is TGTGCCAGCAGCTTACCAGGGACCTACGAGCAGTACTTC. Its translation is CASSLPGTYEQYF. Drawing the rest from reference TRBV7-9 and TRBJ2-7, the complete variable domain is DTGVSQNPRHKITKRGQNVTFRCDPISEHNRLYWYRQTLGQGPEFLTYFQNEAQLEKSRLLSDRFSAERPKGSFSTLEIQRTEQGDSAMYLCASSLPGTYEQYFGPGTRLTVT.